The 5 T cell receptor beta chains reported below all come from one sample, sequenced in a study of OX40 agonist ivuxolimab in advanced cancers. The protocol was immunoSEQ multiplex PCR, while the TCRdb copy is restricted to in-frame clones and leaves out a portion. The table records 85,000 to 90,000 clones, more than 85% of them present only once. The starting material was CD4+ or CD8+ T cells sorted from blood, obtained in a trial of the OX40 agonist ivuxolimab. The receptors shown here come from an adult with an advanced solid tumor such as melanoma, head and neck, liver or kidney cancer.

CDR3: CASSRLVGFTDTQYF. CDR3 DNA sequence: TGTGCCAGCAGTCGACTAGTGGGGTTTACAGATACGCAGTATTTT. V usage is TRBV7-2 and J usage is TRBJ2-3, with D tentatively TRBD2 (6 bases). The CDR3 has 15 residues. Trimming cost V 6 bases and J 3 bases, with 16 bases left between them. The germline CDR1 and CDR2 sequences are SGHTA and FQGNSA. Filled out from reference TRBV7-2 and TRBJ2-3, the complete variable domain reads GAGVSQSPSNKVTEKGKDVELRCDPISGHTALYWYRQSLGQGLEFLIYFQGNSAPDKSGLPSDRFSAERTGGSVSTLTIQRTQQEDSAVYLCASSRLVGFTDTQYFGPGTRLTVL.

The CDR3 coding sequence is TGTGCCAGCAGTACCCAGGGCCCGCTAGCCCACAATGAGCAGTTCTTC. Its translation: CASSTQGPLAHNEQFF. The rearrangement joins TRBV25-1 to TRBJ2-1; D tentatively fits TRBD1 or TRBD2 (5 bases each). V shed 5 bases and J shed 5 bases, with 19 bases lying between them. CDR1 is MGHDK, CDR2 SYGVNS, per germline. The CDR3 runs to 16 residues.

This chain uses TRBV15 with TRBJ1-4, with no clear D. From germline, CDR1 is LNHNV and CDR2 YYDKDF (reference sequence). Trimming took off 4 bases at V and 8 bases at J, with 14 bases between the two ends. This CDR3 comprises 14 residues. The CDR3 DNA is TGTGCCACCAGCACCCAAATGGCGGGCGAAAAACTGTTTTTT. This codes for CATSTQMAGEKLFF.

The V gene is TRBV28, the J gene TRBJ1-1, with unresolved D. Looked up from germline, CDR1 is MDHEN and CDR2 is SYDVKM. The CDR3 has 12 amino acids. Trimming pared 11 bases from V and 5 bases from J, leaving 15 bases between. The CDR3 sequence is CAGGSSGTEAFF. For the CDR3, the DNA is TGTGCCGGCGGGTCCTCGGGGACTGAAGCTTTCTTT.

This chain uses TRBV6-6 with TRBJ2-1, with TRBD2 identical over 12 bases. The CDR3 covers 15 residues. Per the germline V gene, CDR1 is MNHNY and CDR2 is SVGAGI (reference sequence). The J segment lost 4 bases and the V segment lost 6 bases, leaving 4 bases of the junction unmatched. In DNA form, the CDR3 reads TGTGCCAGCAGGGGACTAGCGGGTGATTACAATGAGCAGTTCTTC. Translated: CASRGLAGDYNEQFF.